The 5 T cell receptor beta chains below were found in one sample sequenced in a study of T cell clonality in common variable immunodeficiency. Produced via immunoSEQ multiplex PCR; TCRdb's table is partial and in-frame only. The repertoire shows about 50,000 clones, none seen only once; the top ten take just over 2%. Sequenced: peripheral blood mononuclear cells. The receptors originated from a person aged 18 to 70 in good health.

This clone showed up many times. Read data end 3 residues before the CDR3 end; the end is taken from the germline J gene. The rearrangement links TRBV7-6 to TRBJ2-7, with 8 bases lining up with TRBD1. The CDR3 totals 14 residues. Trimming took 2 bases from V and 5 from J; bases not matched to a gene: 5. Germline CDR1 SGHVS, CDR2 FNYEAQ. The DNA read from the CDR3 is TGTGCCAGCAGCTTAACGGCAGGGGGCAACGAG. This translates into CASSLTAGGNE. From start to end, the CDR3 is CASSLTAGGNEQYF.

The sample holds many counts of this clone. The read ends 3 residues shy of where the CDR3 ends; the end is completed using the germline J gene. The chain is built from TRBV30 and TRBJ1-2; 8 bases agree with TRBD1. V was clipped by 5 bases and J by 5 bases; unmatched bases: 10. The CDR3 length is 14 residues. The V gene's germline CDR1 is GTSNPN and CDR2 SVGIG (reference sequence). The CDR3 region is CAWENKQGVYGYTF. Partial CDR3 DNA: TGTGCCTGGGAAAACAAACAGGGGGTTTATGGC.

This clone has ten or more counts. CDR3 sequence: CASSLTKDTEAFF. The covered CDR3 bases are TGTGCCAGCAGCTTAACTAAGGACACTGAA. This sequence joins TRBV7-3 and TRBJ1-1; D remains ambiguous. Read data end 3 residues before the CDR3 end; the end is taken from the germline J gene. This CDR3 is built from 13 residues. V lost 0 bases and J lost 3, with 5 bases in between. Looked up from germline, CDR1 is SGHTA and CDR2 is FQGTGA.

This clone was detected ten times or more. The CDR3 end lies 3 residues beyond the end of the read and is filled in from the germline J gene. This rearrangement joins TRBV28 to TRBJ2-4; D uncertain. The V end was cut by 4 bases, the J end by 3 bases, with 13 bases between. This CDR3 contains 15 residues. The V gene's germline CDR1 is MDHEN and CDR2 SYDVKM. CDR3 bases read: TGTGCCAGCAGTTCCTCAGACTCTTTCAAAAACATT. Translated, it gives CASSSSDSFKNI. The CDR3 reads in full as CASSSSDSFKNIQYF. The variable domain in full, completed from reference TRBV28 and TRBJ2-4, reads DVKVTQSSRYLVKRTGEKVFLECVQDMDHENMFWYRQDPGLGLRLIYFSYDVKMKEKGDIPEGYSVSREKKERFSLILESASTNQTSMYLCASSSSDSFKNIQYFGAGTRLSVL.

The sample holds many counts of this clone. Here the CDR3 reads CASSISRAGTYEQYF. The CDR3 DNA, read in part, is TGTGCCAGTAGTATATCCCGGGCAGGGACCTACGAG. This rearrangement joins TRBV19 to TRBJ2-7; TRBD1 might be the D (5 bases). The CDR3 end lies 3 residues beyond the end of the read and is filled in from the germline J gene. The CDR3 sequence is 15 residues long. Germline V gives CDR1 LNHDA, CDR2 SQIVND (reference sequence). Trimming took off 2 bases at V and 2 bases at J, with 13 bases between the two ends.